This T cell receptor (beta chain) was sequenced during a study of cytomegalovirus exposure and HLA in healthy donors. Study details: One earlier analysis, a look at about 179 million T cells, found about 100 million unique TCR beta sequences. Falling in the Caucasian-associated ancestry cluster were 81% of 398 genotyped donors. General observations from the study: Researchers reported from a later analysis that most CMV-associated TCR beta chains appeared HLA-restricted. Reportedly, diagnosis of cytomegalovirus status by the classifier showed high specificity and sensitivity.

Losses at the gene ends were 4 bases for V and 8 bases for J; bases not matched to a gene: 7. Per the germline V gene, CDR1 is MNHNS and CDR2 is SASEGT. CDR3 length: 14 amino acids. The PCR used 60 Vbeta and 13 Jbeta primers. Some clones are missing from TCRdb's copy, which holds only in-frame ones; the method was immunoSEQ multiplex PCR. The sample lists tens of thousands of clones; about two thirds were seen once. This clone turned up a few times. Its antigen is still unknown. The TCR was taken from a man in his sixties in good health and CMV-seronegative. This sequence joins TRBV6-1 and TRBJ2-4, with 8 bases fitting TRBD1. The sample taken for sequencing was PBMCs. For the CDR3, the DNA is TGTGCCAGCAGTGCCGGGACAGGAGGCGACATTCAGTACTTC. Translation gives CASSAGTGGDIQYF.